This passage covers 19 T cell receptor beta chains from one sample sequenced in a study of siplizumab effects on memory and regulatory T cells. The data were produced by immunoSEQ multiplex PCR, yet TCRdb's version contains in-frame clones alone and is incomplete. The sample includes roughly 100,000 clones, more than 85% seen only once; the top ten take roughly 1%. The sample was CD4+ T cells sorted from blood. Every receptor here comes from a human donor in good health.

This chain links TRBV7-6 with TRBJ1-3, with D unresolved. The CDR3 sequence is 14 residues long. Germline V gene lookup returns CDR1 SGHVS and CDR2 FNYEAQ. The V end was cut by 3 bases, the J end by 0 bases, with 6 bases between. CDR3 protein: CASSLHYSGNTIYF. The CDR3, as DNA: TGTGCCAGCAGCTTGCACTACTCTGGAAACACCATATATTTT.

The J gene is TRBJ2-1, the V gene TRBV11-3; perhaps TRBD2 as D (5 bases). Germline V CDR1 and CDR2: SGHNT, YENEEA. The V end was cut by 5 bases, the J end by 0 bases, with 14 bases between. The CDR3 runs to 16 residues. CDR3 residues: CASSHWTGSSYNEQFF. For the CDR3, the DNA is TGTGCCAGCAGCCATTGGACTGGAAGCTCCTACAATGAGCAGTTCTTC.

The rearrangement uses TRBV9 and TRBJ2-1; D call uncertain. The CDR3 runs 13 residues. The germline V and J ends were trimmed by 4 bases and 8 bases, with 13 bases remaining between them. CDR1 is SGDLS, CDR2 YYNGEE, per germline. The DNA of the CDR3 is TGTGCCAGCAGCCCGATGTTTTTCGATGAGCAGTTCTTC. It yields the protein CASSPMFFDEQFF.

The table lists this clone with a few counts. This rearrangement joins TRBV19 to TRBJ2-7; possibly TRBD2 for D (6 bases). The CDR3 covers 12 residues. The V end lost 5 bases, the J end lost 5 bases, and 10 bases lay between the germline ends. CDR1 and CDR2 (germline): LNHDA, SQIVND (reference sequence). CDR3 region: CASSGDLNEQYF. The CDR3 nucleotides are TGTGCCAGTAGTGGGGACTTGAACGAGCAGTACTTC.

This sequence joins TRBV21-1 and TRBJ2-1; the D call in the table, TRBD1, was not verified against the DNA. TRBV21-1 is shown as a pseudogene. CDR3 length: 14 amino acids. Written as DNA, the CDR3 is TGTGCCGGCGATTTGCGACAGATATACAATGAGCAGTTCTTC. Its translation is CAGDLRQIYNEQFF.

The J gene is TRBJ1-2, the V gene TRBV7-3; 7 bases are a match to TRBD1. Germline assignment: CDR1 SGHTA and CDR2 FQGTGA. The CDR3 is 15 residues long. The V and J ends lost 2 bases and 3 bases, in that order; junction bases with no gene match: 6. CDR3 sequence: CASSLGGRGDYGYTF. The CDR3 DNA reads TGTGCCAGCAGCTTAGGCGGCAGGGGGGACTATGGCTACACCTTC.

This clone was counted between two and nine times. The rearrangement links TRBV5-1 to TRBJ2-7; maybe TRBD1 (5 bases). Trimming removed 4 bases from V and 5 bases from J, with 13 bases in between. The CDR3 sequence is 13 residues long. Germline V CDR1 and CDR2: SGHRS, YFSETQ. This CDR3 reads CASSGAGFNEQYF. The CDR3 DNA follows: TGCGCCAGCAGCGGGGCTGGGTTTAACGAGCAGTACTTC.

For the CDR3, the DNA is TGTGCCAGCAGTGGGATCCGGAGGGGACTAGCGGGAGCCAATGAGCAGTTCTTC. Its translation is CASSGIRRGLAGANEQFF. The rearrangement links TRBV2 to TRBJ2-1; 14 bases fit TRBD2. Germline CDR1 reads SNHLY; CDR2 reads FYNNEI. J lost 6 bases, V lost 4 bases, and 11 bases had no gene match. This CDR3 is 18 amino acids long.

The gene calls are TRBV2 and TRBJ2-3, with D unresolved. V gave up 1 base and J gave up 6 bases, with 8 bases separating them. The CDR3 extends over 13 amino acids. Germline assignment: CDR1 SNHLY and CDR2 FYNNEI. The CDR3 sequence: CASSEGRSDTQYF. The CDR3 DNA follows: TGTGCCAGCAGTGAAGGCCGGTCCGATACGCAGTATTTT. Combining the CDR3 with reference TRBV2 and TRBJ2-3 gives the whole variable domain EPEVTQTPSHQVTQMGQEVILRCVPISNHLYFYWYRQILGQKVEFLVSFYNNEISEKSEIFDDQFSVERPDGSNFTLKIRSTKLEDSAMYFCASSEGRSDTQYFGPGTRLTVL.

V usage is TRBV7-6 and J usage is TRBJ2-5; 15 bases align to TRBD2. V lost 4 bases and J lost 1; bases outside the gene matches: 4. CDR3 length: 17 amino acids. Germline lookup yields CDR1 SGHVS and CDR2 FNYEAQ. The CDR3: CASSSRTSGRVQETQYF. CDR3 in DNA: TGTGCCAGCAGCTCGAGGACTAGCGGGAGGGTCCAAGAGACCCAGTACTTC.

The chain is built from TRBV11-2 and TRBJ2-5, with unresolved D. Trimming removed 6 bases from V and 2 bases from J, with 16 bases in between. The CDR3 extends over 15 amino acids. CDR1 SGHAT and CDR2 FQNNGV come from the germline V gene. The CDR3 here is CASSTSRGTQETQYF. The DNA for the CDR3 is TGTGCCAGCAGTACGAGCCGCGGTACTCAAGAGACCCAGTACTTC.

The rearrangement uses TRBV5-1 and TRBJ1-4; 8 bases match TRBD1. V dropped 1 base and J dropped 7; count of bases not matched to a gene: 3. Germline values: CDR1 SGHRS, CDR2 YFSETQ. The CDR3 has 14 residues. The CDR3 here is CASSLQGAGEKLFF. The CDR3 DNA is TGCGCCAGCAGCTTGCAGGGGGCGGGTGAAAAACTGTTTTTT.

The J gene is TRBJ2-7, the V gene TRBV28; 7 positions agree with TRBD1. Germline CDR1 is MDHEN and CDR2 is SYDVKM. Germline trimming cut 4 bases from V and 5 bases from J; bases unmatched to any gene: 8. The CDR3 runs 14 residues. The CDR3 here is CASSSLTTGDEQYF. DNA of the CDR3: TGTGCCAGCAGTTCCTTAACCACAGGGGACGAGCAGTACTTC.

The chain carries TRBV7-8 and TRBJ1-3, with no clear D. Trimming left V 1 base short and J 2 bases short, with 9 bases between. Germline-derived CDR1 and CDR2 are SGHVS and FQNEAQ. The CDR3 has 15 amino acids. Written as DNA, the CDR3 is TGTGCCAGCAGCTTAGACCATTCCCCTGGAAACACCATATATTTT. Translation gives CASSLDHSPGNTIYF.

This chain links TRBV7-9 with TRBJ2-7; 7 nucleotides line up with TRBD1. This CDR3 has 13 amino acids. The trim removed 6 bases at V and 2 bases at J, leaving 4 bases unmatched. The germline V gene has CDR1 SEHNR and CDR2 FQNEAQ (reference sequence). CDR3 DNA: TGTGCCAGCAGGGGGACAGCCGCCTACGAGCAGTACTTC. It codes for CASRGTAAYEQYF.

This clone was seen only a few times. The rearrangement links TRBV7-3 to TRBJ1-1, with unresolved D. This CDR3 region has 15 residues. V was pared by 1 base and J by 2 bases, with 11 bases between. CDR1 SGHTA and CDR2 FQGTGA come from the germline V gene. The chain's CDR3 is CASSLNPASNTEAFF. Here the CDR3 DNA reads TGTGCCAGCAGCTTAAACCCAGCCTCAAACACTGAAGCTTTCTTT.

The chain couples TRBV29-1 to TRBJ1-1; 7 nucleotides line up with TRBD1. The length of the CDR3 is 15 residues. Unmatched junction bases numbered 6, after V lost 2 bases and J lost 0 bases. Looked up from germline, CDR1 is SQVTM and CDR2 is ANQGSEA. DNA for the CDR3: TGCAGCGTTGAAAAGGCAGGGGGTTTGAACACTGAAGCTTTCTTT. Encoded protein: CSVEKAGGLNTEAFF.

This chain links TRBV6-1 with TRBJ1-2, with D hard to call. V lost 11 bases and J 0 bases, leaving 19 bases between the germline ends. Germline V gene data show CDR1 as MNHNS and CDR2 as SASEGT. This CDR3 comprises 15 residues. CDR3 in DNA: TGTGCCGCACAAGCACTGACTCCTGCTAACTATGGCTACACCTTC. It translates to CAAQALTPANYGYTF.

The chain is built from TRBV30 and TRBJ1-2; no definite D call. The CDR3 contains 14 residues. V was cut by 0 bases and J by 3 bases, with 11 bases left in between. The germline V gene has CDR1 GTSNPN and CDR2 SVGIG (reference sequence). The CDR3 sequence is CAWSVEPGYYGYTF. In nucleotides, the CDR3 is TGTGCCTGGAGTGTAGAGCCGGGATACTATGGCTACACCTTC. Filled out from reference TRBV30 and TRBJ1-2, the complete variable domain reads SQTIHQWPATLVQPVGSPLSLECTVEGTSNPNLYWYRQAAGRGLQLLFYSVGIGQISSEVPQNLSASRPQDRQFILSSKKLLLSDSGFYLCAWSVEPGYYGYTFGSGTRLTVV.